These 17 T cell receptor beta chains were sequenced from one sample in a study of metastatic and nonmetastatic thyroid tumors. MiXCR reprocessed the PCR reads for TCRdb. The sample shows tens of thousands of clones, approximately 12% of them seen only once. No treatment had been given to any patient before thyroid surgery. The sample taken for sequencing was blood. These receptors originate from a male donor with papillary thyroid cancer or a benign thyroid nodule (not recorded which). Some clones in this sample may be carry-over from other donors' samples.

Note on this clone: Given a much more abundant clone one base away, this may be a read error. The J gene is TRBJ2-6, the V gene TRBV18, with D perhaps TRBD1 (5 bases). The CDR3 runs 18 residues. Germline V CDR1 and CDR2: KGHSH, LQKENI. The germline V and J ends were trimmed by 4 bases and 2 bases, with 18 bases remaining between them. CDR3 region: CASSLAQGDIPGANVLTF. Here the CDR3 DNA reads TGTGCCAGCTCACTCGCCCAGGGTGATATACCTGGGGCCAACGTCCTGACTTTC.

This clone was counted only a few times. This chain links TRBV18 with TRBJ2-7; D is possibly TRBD1 (5 bases). The CDR3 sequence is 18 residues long. Germline values: CDR1 KGHSH, CDR2 LQKENI. The V end was cut by 3 bases, the J end by 1 base, with 22 bases between. CDR3 protein: CASSPTHKRQKLSYEQYF. CDR3 in DNA: TGTGCCAGCTCACCGACGCATAAACGACAGAAACTTTCCTACGAGCAGTACTTC.

This clone was seen many times. The chain has TRBV6-1 and TRBJ1-4; D is unresolved. Germline V CDR1 and CDR2: MNHNS, SASEGT. The CDR3 runs 11 residues. Trimming shortened V by 2 bases and J by 8 bases, and 3 bases separated the two germline ends. The CDR3 DNA reads as TGTGCCAGCAGTGAACTAGAAAAACTGTTTTTT. Encoded protein: CASSELEKLFF.

This clone was counted between two and nine times. The gene calls are TRBV6-2 or TRBV6-3 and TRBJ2-7, with D tentatively TRBD2 (6 bases). This CDR3 comprises 13 residues. Germline CDR1 reads MNHEY; CDR2 reads SVGEGT. V lost 6 bases, J lost 5 bases, and 14 bases lay in between. CDR3 in DNA: TGTGCCAGCAGCCTCGGAGGGATAGACGAGCAGTACTTC. Protein product: CASSLGGIDEQYF.

The chain employs TRBV6-1 and TRBJ2-7, with 9 positions matching TRBD1. Looked up from germline, CDR1 is MNHNS and CDR2 is SASEGT. Trimming cost V 6 bases and J 1 base; bases outside gene matches: 7. This CDR3 comprises 15 residues. The CDR3 DNA follows: TGTGCCAGCAGCCTGGGACAGGGTAATTCCTACGAGCAGTACTTC. This sequence encodes CASSLGQGNSYEQYF.

The sample holds a few counts of this clone. It may be a read error: a sequence one base away is much more abundant. The rearrangement joins TRBV29-1 to TRBJ1-1, with 7 bases matching TRBD1. The CDR3 has 14 residues. CDR1 and CDR2 from the germline V gene are SQVTM and ANQGSEA. The trim removed 3 bases at V and 2 bases at J, leaving 6 bases unmatched. The CDR3 reads CSVDTGTVNTEAFF. The DNA of the CDR3 is TGCAGCGTTGACACCGGGACAGTTAACACTGAAGCTTTCTTT.

This clone has a count of ten or more. This chain joins TRBV10-3 and TRBJ1-5; D call uncertain. This CDR3 is 13 amino acids long. The germline V gene encodes CDR1 ENHRY and CDR2 SYGVKD. With 11 bases removed from V and 5 bases from J, the gap between germline ends came to 16 bases. The CDR3: CAVRAEDYQPQHF. The CDR3 DNA reads as TGTGCCGTTCGGGCAGAAGATTATCAGCCCCAGCATTTT.

This clone was observed a few times. The chain recombines TRBV28 with TRBJ1-2; D uncertain. This CDR3 is 11 amino acids long. V was trimmed by 5 bases and J by 0 bases, leaving 1 base between them. Germline CDR1 reads MDHEN; CDR2 reads SYDVKM. The CDR3 reads CASSTNYGYTF. The DNA of the CDR3 is TGTGCCAGCAGTACTAACTATGGCTACACCTTC.

Remarks on this clone: One end of the junction does not line up with germline, which may come from a read error. The V call is TRBV19, the J call TRBJ2-1; TRBD2 aligns across 9 bases. CDR1 is LNHDA, CDR2 SQIVND, per germline (reference sequence). This CDR3 is built from 17 residues. CDR3 DNA: TGTGCCAGTGGTATAATCCTAGCGGGACAGTTAGCTAATGAGCAGTTCTTC. The encoded protein is CASGIILAGQLANEQFF.

This clone was detected many times. The rearrangement uses TRBV7-9 and TRBJ2-3, with D tentatively TRBD1 (5 bases). The ends were cut back, 7 bases at V and 1 base at J, with 9 bases in the middle. In germline, CDR1 is SEHNR, CDR2 FQNEAQ (reference sequence). The CDR3 runs 13 residues. The CDR3 loop reads CASIRGGTDTQYF. The CDR3 coding sequence is TGTGCCAGCATAAGGGGCGGCACAGATACGCAGTATTTT.

This clone was observed at least ten times. The genes are TRBV5-8 and TRBJ1-5; a weak D match, TRBD1 (6 bases). The V end was cut by 2 bases, the J end by 5 bases, with 17 bases between. The CDR3 runs 16 residues. Germline CDR1 SGHTS, CDR2 YDEGEE. CDR3 sequence: CASSLGGGGVYQPQHF. CDR3 nucleotide sequence: TGTGCCAGCAGCTTAGGAGGAGGGGGAGTTTATCAGCCCCAGCATTTT.

Ten or more counts support this clone. Here the CDR3 DNA reads TGTGCCAGCAGGGGGACTTGGGAGGAGACAGATACGCAGTATTTT. It specifies CASRGTWEETDTQYF. The genes are TRBV28 and TRBJ2-3, with D possibly being TRBD2 (6 bases). The CDR3 sequence is 15 residues long. Trimming cost V 6 bases and J 3 bases, with 16 bases left between them. The germline V gene has CDR1 MDHEN and CDR2 SYDVKM.

This clone appeared many times. The J gene is TRBJ1-1, the V gene TRBV5-1, with D possibly TRBD1 on 6 matching bases. V lost 4 bases, J lost 11 bases, and 18 bases lay in between. The CDR3 is 13 residues long. Germline CDR1 SGHRS, CDR2 YFSETQ. CDR3 in amino acids: CASSPGQNFEAFF. In DNA, the CDR3 is TGCGCCAGCAGCCCAGGACAGAATTTTGAGGCTTTCTTT.

This clone showed up many times. V gene TRBV28 combines with J gene TRBJ1-4; the D gene is possibly TRBD1 (5 bases). CDR1 and CDR2 from the germline V gene are MDHEN and SYDVKM. V shed 6 bases and J shed 5 bases, with 19 bases lying between them. The CDR3 consists of 16 residues. The CDR3 region has the DNA TGTGCCAGCAGGCGAGGGGCGGGAAAGCTCAATGAAAAACTGTTTTTT. Its protein is CASRRGAGKLNEKLFF.

This clone showed up just a few times. The CDR3 is CASSPPGDGNTEAFF. The CDR3 nucleotides are TGTGCCAGCAGTCCTCCGGGTGACGGGAACACTGAAGCTTTCTTT. This sequence joins TRBV6-1 and TRBJ1-1, with D uncertain. The CDR3 runs 15 residues. Trimming took 5 bases from V and 1 from J, leaving 14 bases between them. Germline V CDR1 and CDR2: MNHNS, SASEGT.

The V and J genes are TRBV6-2 or TRBV6-3 and TRBJ2-3; D is ambiguous. This CDR3 is 15 amino acids long. V was shortened by 2 bases and J by 4 bases, with 13 bases between the two germline ends. Germline V gives CDR1 MNHEY, CDR2 SVGEGT. CDR3 amino acids: CASSYGWVPSDTQYF. Written as DNA, the CDR3 is TGTGCCAGCAGTTACGGGTGGGTCCCGTCAGATACGCAGTATTTT.

This clone was detected only a few times. Here the CDR3 omits its conserved ending phenylalanine or tryptophan, so a read error is the likely source. The V gene is TRBV6-1, the J gene TRBJ1-1; D might be TRBD1 (6 bases). The CDR3 has 14 amino acids. Germline loops: CDR1 MNHNS, CDR2 SASEGT. Trimming removed 7 bases from V and 1 base from J, with 13 bases in between. CDR3 loop: CASTRTRGNTEAFY. The CDR3 bases are TGTGCCAGCACAAGAACCAGGGGGAACACTGAAGCTTTCTAT.